This T cell receptor beta chain was recovered during a study of blood T cells in healthy people across ages. Primed by a sample-barcoded 5' primer and a J-beta primer mix, a second PCR proceeded for roughly 7 to 12 cycles. MiXCR was run by TCRdb on the 5' RACE reads, yielding one entry per CDR3 protein. The sample lists about 940,000 distinct CDR3 sequences, approximately 49% occurring once. Study-level results: Any conclusive comparison of naive versus antigen-experienced cells was prevented by using unsorted PBMCs.

This CDR3 is 15 amino acids long. The V gene end was trimmed by 1 base and the J gene end by 3 bases; junction bases not matched to a gene: 1. The germline V gene encodes CDR1 MNHEY and CDR2 SVGEGT. With respect to this clonotype: The antigen is not known.

Isolating PBMCs gave at least 7 million of these cells per sample. Every sample gave at least 5.5 micrograms of total RNA when it was extracted. The TCR was taken from a man younger than 40 in good health. Sequencing was carried out using blood. This chain joins TRBV6-2 or TRBV6-3 and TRBJ1-5; 9 bases align to TRBD1. The CDR3 is CASSYWTGANQPQHF. In DNA form, the CDR3 reads TGTGCCAGCAGTTACTGGACAGGGGCCAATCAGCCCCAGCATTTT.